This T cell receptor (beta chain) was captured by sequencing in a study of beta chain features in type 1 diabetes. Germline CDR1 reads GTSNPN; CDR2 reads SVGIG (reference sequence). The V end lost 3 bases, the J end lost 5 bases, and 17 bases lay between the germline ends. There are 14 residues in the CDR3. This clone was seen a handful of times. The isolated RNA, all of it, was reverse transcribed, so expressed TCRB transcripts were what got sequenced. Profiling relied on immunoSEQ multiplex PCR, and the TCRdb table lists in-frame clones only, not all of them. This sample yields about 130,000 clones, of which around a tenth are seen a single time; roughly 0.7% belongs to the top ten.

The sequencing input was central memory CD4+ T cells from blood. The clonotype comes from a young man in good health. V is TRBV30 and J is TRBJ2-7; D remains unclear. The CDR3: CAWSPDAGFNEQYF. CDR3 DNA: TGTGCCTGGAGCCCCGACGCCGGGTTTAACGAGCAGTACTTC.